This TCR beta chain emerged from a study of T cell repertoires in cytomegalovirus infection. The study's findings and limits: Dominating the ex vivo response were TCR beta clonotypes that were CMV-specific and HLA-C-restricted. Accumulated public TCR beta family frequency recognized individuals carrying CMV together with the relevant HLA.

TCRdb recomputed calls from the reads with MiXCR, one row per CDR3 protein. The sample consists of about 310,000 distinct CDR3 sequences, around 9.1% of them appearing once. This CDR3 region has 12 residues. From germline, CDR1 is SGHTA and CDR2 FQGNSA. V dropped 5 bases and J dropped 15; count of bases not matched to a gene: 8. This clonotype has ten or more counts. What it recognizes is unknown. Sequencing was done on a sample of PBMCs. The chain combines TRBV7-2 with TRBJ2-1, with 9 positions matching TRBD1. The TCR was taken from a human donor in good health (CMV status not recorded). Some clones in this sample may be carry-over from other donors' samples. Here the CDR3 DNA reads TGTGCCAGCAGCCCATTGGACAGGGGTCCGTTCTTC. Translation gives CASSPLDRGPFF.